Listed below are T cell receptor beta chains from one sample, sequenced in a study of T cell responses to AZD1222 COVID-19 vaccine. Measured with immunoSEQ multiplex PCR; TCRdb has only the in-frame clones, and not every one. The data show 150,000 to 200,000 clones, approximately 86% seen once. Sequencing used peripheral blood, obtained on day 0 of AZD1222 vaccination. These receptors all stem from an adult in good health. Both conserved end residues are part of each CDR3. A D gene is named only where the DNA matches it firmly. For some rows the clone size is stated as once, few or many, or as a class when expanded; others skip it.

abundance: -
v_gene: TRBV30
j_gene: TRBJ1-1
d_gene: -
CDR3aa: CAWSEAGHTEAFF
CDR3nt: TGTGCCTGGAGTGAAGCGGGCCACACTGAAGCTTTCTTT

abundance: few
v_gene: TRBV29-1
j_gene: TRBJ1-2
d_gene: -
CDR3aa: CSVGWDGSYGYTF
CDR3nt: TGCAGCGTTGGGTGGGACGGAAGCTATGGCTACACCTTC

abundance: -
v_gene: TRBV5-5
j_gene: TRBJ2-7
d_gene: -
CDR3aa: CASSFGVPGVYEQYF
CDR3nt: TGTGCCAGCAGCTTCGGGGTCCCCGGGGTATACGAGCAGTACTTC

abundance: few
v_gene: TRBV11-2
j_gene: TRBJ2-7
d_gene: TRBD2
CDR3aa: CASSLLAGHYEQYF
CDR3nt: TGTGCCAGCAGCTTACTAGCGGGACACTACGAGCAGTACTTC

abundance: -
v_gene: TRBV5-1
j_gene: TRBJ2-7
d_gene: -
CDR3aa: CASSLVAGPTYEQYF
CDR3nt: TGCGCCAGCAGCTTGGTGGCCGGACCTACCTACGAGCAGTACTTC

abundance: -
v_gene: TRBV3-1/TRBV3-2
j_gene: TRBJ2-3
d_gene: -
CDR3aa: CASSQALIDTQYF
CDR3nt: TGTGCCAGCAGCCAAGCCCTCATAGATACGCAGTATTTT

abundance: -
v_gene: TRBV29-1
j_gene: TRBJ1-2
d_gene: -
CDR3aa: CSVEEPGSYGYTF
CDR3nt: TGCAGCGTTGAAGAACCAGGGAGCTATGGCTACACCTTC

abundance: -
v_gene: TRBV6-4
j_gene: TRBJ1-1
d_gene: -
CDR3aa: CASSDSISTEAFF
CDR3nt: TGTGCCAGCAGTGACTCTATCTCCACTGAAGCTTTCTTT

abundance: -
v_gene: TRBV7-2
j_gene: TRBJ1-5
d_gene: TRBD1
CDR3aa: CASSSQTGPYQPQHF
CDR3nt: TGTGCCAGCAGCTCCCAGACAGGGCCTTATCAGCCCCAGCATTTT

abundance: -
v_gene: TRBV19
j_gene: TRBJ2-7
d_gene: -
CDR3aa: CASSIGVGYEQYF
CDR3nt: TGTGCCAGTAGTATAGGGGTGGGCTACGAGCAGTACTTC

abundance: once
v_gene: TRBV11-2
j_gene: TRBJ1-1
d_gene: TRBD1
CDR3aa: CASSLGQGGNTEAFF
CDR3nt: TGTGCCAGCAGCCTGGGACAGGGCGGGAACACTGAAGCTTTCTTT

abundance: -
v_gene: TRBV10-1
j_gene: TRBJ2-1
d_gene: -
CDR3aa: CASSVIGASYNEQFF
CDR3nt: TGCGCCAGCAGCGTTATTGGGGCCTCCTACAATGAGCAGTTCTTC

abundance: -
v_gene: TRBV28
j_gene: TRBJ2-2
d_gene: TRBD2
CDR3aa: CASSLGLGEGGELFF
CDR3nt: TGTGCCAGCAGTTTGGGACTAGGGGAAGGCGGGGAGCTGTTTTTT

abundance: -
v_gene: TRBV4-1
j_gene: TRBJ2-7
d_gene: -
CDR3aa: CASSPIQIRTYEQYF
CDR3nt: TGCGCCAGCAGCCCCATTCAGATCCGTACCTACGAGCAGTACTTC

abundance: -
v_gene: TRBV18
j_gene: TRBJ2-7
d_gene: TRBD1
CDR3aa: CASSRETGRYEQYF
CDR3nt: TGTGCCAGCTCACGAGAGACAGGGCGGTACGAGCAGTACTTC

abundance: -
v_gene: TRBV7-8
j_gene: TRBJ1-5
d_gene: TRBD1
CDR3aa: CASSLGDRVSGQPQHF
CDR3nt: TGTGCCAGCAGCTTAGGGGACAGGGTATCAGGTCAGCCCCAGCATTTT

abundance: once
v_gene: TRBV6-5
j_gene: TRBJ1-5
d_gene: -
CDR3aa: CASSPRGLGQPQHF
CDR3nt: TGTGCCAGCAGTCCCAGGGGTCTGGGTCAGCCCCAGCATTTT

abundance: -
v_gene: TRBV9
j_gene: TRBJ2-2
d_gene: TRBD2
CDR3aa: CASREGTSVAGELFF
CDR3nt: TGTGCCAGCAGGGAAGGGACTAGCGTAGCCGGGGAGCTGTTTTTT

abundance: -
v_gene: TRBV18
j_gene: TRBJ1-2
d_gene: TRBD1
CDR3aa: CASSYTAGGGANNYGYTF
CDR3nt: TGTGCCAGCTCTTACACTGCAGGAGGGGGCGCGAATAACTATGGCTACACCTTC

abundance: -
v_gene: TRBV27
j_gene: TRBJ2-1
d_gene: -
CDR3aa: CAVHPSYNEQFF
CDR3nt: TGTGCCGTACATCCCTCCTACAATGAGCAGTTCTTC

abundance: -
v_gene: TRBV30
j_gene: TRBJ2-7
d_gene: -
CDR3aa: CAWSVGGVTYEQYF
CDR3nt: TGTGCCTGGAGTGTAGGCGGGGTCACCTACGAGCAGTACTTC

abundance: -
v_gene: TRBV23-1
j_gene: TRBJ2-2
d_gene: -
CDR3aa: CASSSSRDPLFAGELFF
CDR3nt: TGCGCCAGCAGTTCCTCCCGGGACCCACTATTTGCCGGGGAGCTGTTTTTT

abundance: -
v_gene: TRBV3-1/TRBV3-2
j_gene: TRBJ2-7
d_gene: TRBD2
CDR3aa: CASSPGLATYEQYF
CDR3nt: TGTGCCAGCAGCCCGGGACTAGCAACCTACGAGCAGTACTTC

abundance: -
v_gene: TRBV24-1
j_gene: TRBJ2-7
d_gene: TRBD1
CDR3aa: CATSDRQGRAYEQYF
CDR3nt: TGTGCCACCAGTGATCGACAGGGAAGGGCCTACGAGCAGTACTTC

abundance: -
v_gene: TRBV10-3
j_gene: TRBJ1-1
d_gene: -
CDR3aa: CAISESGRDGGTEAFF
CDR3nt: TGTGCCATCAGTGAGTCAGGGAGGGACGGGGGCACTGAAGCTTTCTTT

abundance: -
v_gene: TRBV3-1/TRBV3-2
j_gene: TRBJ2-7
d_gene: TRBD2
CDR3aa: CASSQSSGASYEQYF
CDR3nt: TGTGCCAGCAGCCAATCCAGCGGGGCCTCCTACGAGCAGTACTTC

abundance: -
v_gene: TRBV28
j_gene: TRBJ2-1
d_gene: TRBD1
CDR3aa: CASKWTGVSRIYNEQFF
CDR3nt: TGTGCCAGCAAGTGGACAGGGGTGTCTAGAATCTACAATGAGCAGTTCTTC

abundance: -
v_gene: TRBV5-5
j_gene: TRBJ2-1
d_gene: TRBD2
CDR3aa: CASSLGGLAGGVVQFF
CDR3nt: TGTGCCAGCAGCCTCGGGGGACTAGCGGGAGGAGTGGTGCAGTTCTTC